The entry that follows covers one T cell receptor beta chain sequence. What it binds is not known. Germline lookup yields CDR1 SGHTA and CDR2 FQGTGA. The CDR3 is made up of 14 amino acids. J was trimmed by 7 bases and V by 4 bases; bases with no gene match: 5. The PCR employed 60 Vbeta primers together with 13 Jbeta primers. Sequencing was performed with immunoSEQ multiplex PCR; in TCRdb, only in-frame clones are kept and a portion is missing. The sample lists about 91,000 clones, around nine tenths seen once, with around a tenth in the top ten. The data were obtained in a study of cytomegalovirus exposure and HLA in healthy donors. General study points: TCR beta sequences reportedly predicted most subjects' HLA-A and HLA-B alleles accurately. Immune exposure information comprised only CMV serostatus.

The clonotype originates from a young man in good health and CMV-seropositive. The sequenced material came from PBMCs. This chain joins TRBV7-3 and TRBJ2-1, with 9 bases matching TRBD1. The CDR3 loop reads CASSYRDRENEQFF. The CDR3, as DNA: TGTGCCAGCAGCTACCGGGACAGGGAAAATGAGCAGTTCTTC.